These T cell receptor beta chains were read from a single sample in a study of PD-L1 blockade in urothelial cancer. Clones were read by immunoSEQ multiplex PCR, and TCRdb kept only the in-frame ones, dropping some. The data show 35,000 to 45,000 clones, about 85% seen once. The specimen was PBMCs, collected around atezolizumab (anti-PD-L1) treatment. The receptors shown here come from a man aged 70-80 years with urothelial cancer. Each CDR3 is given with its conserved first and last residue. Each record gives: CDR3 DNA, CDR3 protein, clone size, V gene, D gene, J gene. D genes are given only for firm matches. Not every row has a clone size; where given, it reads once, few, many or a size class.

CDR3 DNA: TGCGCCAGCAGAACAGCGGGATTCCCGGGCGAGCAGTACTTC
CDR3 protein: CASRTAGFPGEQYF
clone size: once
V gene: TRBV5-1
D gene: TRBD2
J gene: TRBJ2-7

CDR3 DNA: TGTGCCAGTAGTGTGAGTCCTAGCGGGGCGTACAATGAGCAGTTCTTC
CDR3 protein: CASSVSPSGAYNEQFF
clone size: .
V gene: TRBV19
D gene: TRBD2
J gene: TRBJ2-1

CDR3 DNA: TGTGCCAGCAGCGAGGGGGTAGGGGACAGGGGATTTACAGATACGCAGTATTTT
CDR3 protein: CASSEGVGDRGFTDTQYF
clone size: .
V gene: TRBV7-9
D gene: TRBD1
J gene: TRBJ2-3

CDR3 DNA: TGTGCCAGCAGTTACGAGGCAGATACGCAGTATTTT
CDR3 protein: CASSYEADTQYF
clone size: .
V gene: TRBV6-6
D gene: .
J gene: TRBJ2-3

CDR3 DNA: TGTGCCAGCAGTTGGCTAGCGGGAGGGTCAGATACGCAGTATTTT
CDR3 protein: CASSWLAGGSDTQYF
clone size: .
V gene: TRBV2
D gene: TRBD2
J gene: TRBJ2-3

CDR3 DNA: TGTGCCAGCAAGAGACAGGGGGCGACTTCCGGGGAGCTGTTTTTT
CDR3 protein: CASKRQGATSGELFF
clone size: .
V gene: TRBV6-1
D gene: TRBD1
J gene: TRBJ2-2

CDR3 DNA: TGCGCCAGCAGCTTGGACATCGCAACTAATGAAAAACTGTTTTTT
CDR3 protein: CASSLDIATNEKLFF
clone size: .
V gene: TRBV5-1
D gene: .
J gene: TRBJ1-4

CDR3 DNA: TGTGCCAGCAGCCAAGGCAGGGAGGACTCTGGAAACACCATATATTTT
CDR3 protein: CASSQGREDSGNTIYF
clone size: .
V gene: TRBV16
D gene: .
J gene: TRBJ1-3

CDR3 DNA: TGTGCCAGCAGTTTCTCGGTAGCGGGAGCAGATACGCAGTATTTT
CDR3 protein: CASSFSVAGADTQYF
clone size: .
V gene: TRBV2
D gene: TRBD2
J gene: TRBJ2-3

CDR3 DNA: TGTGCCAGCAGCTTAATCGTGACAGGGTTAGAGACCCAGTACTTC
CDR3 protein: CASSLIVTGLETQYF
clone size: .
V gene: TRBV7-2
D gene: TRBD1
J gene: TRBJ2-5

CDR3 DNA: TGCGCCAGCAGTGATGGTAGCTCTGGGGCCAACGTCCTGACTTTC
CDR3 protein: CASSDGSSGANVLTF
clone size: .
V gene: TRBV10-2
D gene: .
J gene: TRBJ2-6

CDR3 DNA: TGTGCCAGCAGTTTAGCGGGAGGGCCCAATGAGCAGTTCTTC
CDR3 protein: CASSLAGGPNEQFF
clone size: .
V gene: TRBV6-5
D gene: TRBD2
J gene: TRBJ2-1

CDR3 DNA: TGCGCCAGCAGCCCCAACCCGACACAGAACACTGAAGCTTTCTTT
CDR3 protein: CASSPNPTQNTEAFF
clone size: .
V gene: TRBV5-1
D gene: .
J gene: TRBJ1-1

CDR3 DNA: TGTGCCAGCAGCTTGGAGGGGTATGGCTACACCTTC
CDR3 protein: CASSLEGYGYTF
clone size: .
V gene: TRBV5-5
D gene: .
J gene: TRBJ1-2

CDR3 DNA: TGTGCCAGCAGCCAACAATTTAATGAAAAACTGTTTTTT
CDR3 protein: CASSQQFNEKLFF
clone size: .
V gene: TRBV14
D gene: .
J gene: TRBJ1-4

CDR3 DNA: TGTGCCAGTAGGGGTTCGCGGGAGGGCCGCGAGCAGTACTTC
CDR3 protein: CASRGSREGREQYF
clone size: .
V gene: TRBV19
D gene: TRBD2
J gene: TRBJ2-7

CDR3 DNA: TGCGCCAGCAGCTCCGGGACAGGGCCGATTGTTGGCTACACCTTC
CDR3 protein: CASSSGTGPIVGYTF
clone size: .
V gene: TRBV5-1
D gene: TRBD1
J gene: TRBJ1-2

CDR3 DNA: TGTGCCAGCAGCTTAAAACAAGGGGGTGTATCTTTGGGCACCGGGGAGCTGTTTTTT
CDR3 protein: CASSLKQGGVSLGTGELFF
clone size: .
V gene: TRBV7-3
D gene: .
J gene: TRBJ2-2

CDR3 DNA: TGCGCCAGCAGTGCGACAGGGGGAGGCAATCAGCCCCAGCATTTT
CDR3 protein: CASSATGGGNQPQHF
clone size: .
V gene: TRBV10-2
D gene: TRBD1
J gene: TRBJ1-5

CDR3 DNA: TGTGCCAGCAGTCGGGGATATAGAAACACCATATATTTT
CDR3 protein: CASSRGYRNTIYF
clone size: .
V gene: TRBV2
D gene: .
J gene: TRBJ1-3

CDR3 DNA: TGTGCCAGCAGCGTAGAAACAGGGTGGTATGGCTACACCTTC
CDR3 protein: CASSVETGWYGYTF
clone size: .
V gene: TRBV9
D gene: .
J gene: TRBJ1-2

CDR3 DNA: TGTGCCAGCAGCTTAGCGCAGGCGGGAGTGCGGGAGCAGTACTTC
CDR3 protein: CASSLAQAGVREQYF
clone size: .
V gene: TRBV7-2
D gene: TRBD2
J gene: TRBJ2-7

CDR3 DNA: TGTGCCAGCAGTGGTCAGGGTGGGGACGAGCAGTACTTC
CDR3 protein: CASSGQGGDEQYF
clone size: .
V gene: TRBV6-1
D gene: .
J gene: TRBJ2-7

CDR3 DNA: TGTGCCAGTATGGGACTAGCGGGAGCGGAGGACAATGAGCAGTTCTTC
CDR3 protein: CASMGLAGAEDNEQFF
clone size: .
V gene: TRBV19
D gene: TRBD2
J gene: TRBJ2-1

CDR3 DNA: TGTGCCAGCTCACCACAACCGGGGACTAGCGGGAGAAATGAGCAGTTCTTC
CDR3 protein: CASSPQPGTSGRNEQFF
clone size: .
V gene: TRBV18
D gene: TRBD2
J gene: TRBJ2-1

CDR3 DNA: TGTGCCAGCAGCGGACAGATTACGCCTGAGCAGTTCTTC
CDR3 protein: CASSGQITPEQFF
clone size: .
V gene: TRBV25-1
D gene: .
J gene: TRBJ2-1

CDR3 DNA: TGCGCCAGCAGCTTGGCTGGCAGGGGAAACGAGCAGTACTTC
CDR3 protein: CASSLAGRGNEQYF
clone size: .
V gene: TRBV5-1
D gene: .
J gene: TRBJ2-7

CDR3 DNA: TGCGCCAGCAGCAGGAGGGCAGATACGCAGTATTTT
CDR3 protein: CASSRRADTQYF
clone size: .
V gene: TRBV5-1
D gene: .
J gene: TRBJ2-3

CDR3 DNA: TGTGCCAGCAGCTCAAATCGGGGGGACACCGGGGAGCTGTTTTTT
CDR3 protein: CASSSNRGDTGELFF
clone size: .
V gene: TRBV7-2
D gene: TRBD2
J gene: TRBJ2-2

CDR3 DNA: TGTGCCAGTAGTATAGCTCGGGGACAGGGCCCTCAGCCCCAGCATTTT
CDR3 protein: CASSIARGQGPQPQHF
clone size: .
V gene: TRBV19
D gene: TRBD1
J gene: TRBJ1-5

CDR3 DNA: TGCGCCAGCAGCTCCGGACTAGCCGGGGTGAATGAGCAGTTCTTC
CDR3 protein: CASSSGLAGVNEQFF
clone size: .
V gene: TRBV5-1
D gene: TRBD2
J gene: TRBJ2-1

CDR3 DNA: TGTGCCAGCAGCTTTAGCGGGGGGACGCAGTATTTT
CDR3 protein: CASSFSGGTQYF
clone size: .
V gene: TRBV13
D gene: TRBD2
J gene: TRBJ2-3

CDR3 DNA: TGTGCCAGCAGCTTAGGGTCTCGCACTAAATCCGAGCAGTACTTC
CDR3 protein: CASSLGSRTKSEQYF
clone size: .
V gene: TRBV7-2
D gene: .
J gene: TRBJ2-7

CDR3 DNA: TGTGCCAGCTCAACAGCCAGCGGGACCCACTACGAGCAGTACTTC
CDR3 protein: CASSTASGTHYEQYF
clone size: .
V gene: TRBV18
D gene: TRBD2
J gene: TRBJ2-7

CDR3 DNA: TGTGCCATCCAAGACAGGGTAATCGACGAGCAGTACTTC
CDR3 protein: CAIQDRVIDEQYF
clone size: .
V gene: TRBV10-3
D gene: TRBD1
J gene: TRBJ2-7

CDR3 DNA: TGTGCCAGCTCACCGGGGCAGGGGACCTACAATGAGCAGTTCTTC
CDR3 protein: CASSPGQGTYNEQFF
clone size: .
V gene: TRBV18
D gene: .
J gene: TRBJ2-1

CDR3 DNA: TGTGCCAGCAGTGACCGACTAGCGGAAAACAATGAGCAGTTCTTC
CDR3 protein: CASSDRLAENNEQFF
clone size: .
V gene: TRBV25-1
D gene: TRBD2
J gene: TRBJ2-1

CDR3 DNA: TGCAGCGTCAAAAGGACAGGGGCCCGATTCCTGGATAATGAAAAACTGTTTTTT
CDR3 protein: CSVKRTGARFLDNEKLFF
clone size: .
V gene: TRBV29-1
D gene: TRBD1
J gene: TRBJ1-4

CDR3 DNA: TGTGCCAGCAGTCTTACCCGGTGGAATGAGCAGTTCTTC
CDR3 protein: CASSLTRWNEQFF
clone size: once
V gene: TRBV27
D gene: .
J gene: TRBJ2-1

CDR3 DNA: TGTGCCAGCAGTTATTATGCGGCGGGAGGAACCGACAATGAGCAGTTCTTC
CDR3 protein: CASSYYAAGGTDNEQFF
clone size: .
V gene: TRBV28
D gene: TRBD2
J gene: TRBJ2-1

CDR3 DNA: TGTGCCAGCAGTCTCAGGACAGCCGCCTATGGCTACACCTTC
CDR3 protein: CASSLRTAAYGYTF
clone size: .
V gene: TRBV2
D gene: .
J gene: TRBJ1-2

CDR3 DNA: TGCGCCAGCAGTCAAAGACAGGGGTCCTACGAGCAGTACTTC
CDR3 protein: CASSQRQGSYEQYF
clone size: .
V gene: TRBV23-1
D gene: TRBD1
J gene: TRBJ2-7

CDR3 DNA: TGTGCCAGCTCGTGGACAGGGAATCAGCCCCAGCATTTT
CDR3 protein: CASSWTGNQPQHF
clone size: few
V gene: TRBV18
D gene: TRBD1
J gene: TRBJ1-5

CDR3 DNA: TGTGCCAGCTCACCCCGGGACAGGAGCACAGATACGCAGTATTTT
CDR3 protein: CASSPRDRSTDTQYF
clone size: .
V gene: TRBV18
D gene: TRBD1
J gene: TRBJ2-3